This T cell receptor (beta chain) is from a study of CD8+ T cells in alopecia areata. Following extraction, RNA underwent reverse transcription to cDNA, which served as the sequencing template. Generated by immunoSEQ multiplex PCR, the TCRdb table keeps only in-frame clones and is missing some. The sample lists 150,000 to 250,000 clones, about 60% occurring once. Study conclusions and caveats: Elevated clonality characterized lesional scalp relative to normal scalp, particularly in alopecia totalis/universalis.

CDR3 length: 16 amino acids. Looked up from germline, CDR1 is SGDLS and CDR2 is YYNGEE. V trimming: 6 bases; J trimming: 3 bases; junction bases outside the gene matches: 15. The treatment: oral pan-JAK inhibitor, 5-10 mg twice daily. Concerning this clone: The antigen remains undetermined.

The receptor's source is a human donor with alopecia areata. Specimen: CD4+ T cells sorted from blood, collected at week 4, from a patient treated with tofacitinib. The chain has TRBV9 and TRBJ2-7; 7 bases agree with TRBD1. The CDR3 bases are TGTGCCAGCACCCAAACCCCGGACAGGCCCCACTACGAGCAGTACTTC. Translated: CASTQTPDRPHYEQYF. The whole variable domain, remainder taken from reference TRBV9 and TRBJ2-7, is DSGVTQTPKHLITATGQRVTLRCSPRSGDLSVYWYQQSLDQGLQFLIQYYNGEERAKGNILERFSAQQFPDLHSELNLSSLELGDSALYFCASTQTPDRPHYEQYFGPGTRLTVT.